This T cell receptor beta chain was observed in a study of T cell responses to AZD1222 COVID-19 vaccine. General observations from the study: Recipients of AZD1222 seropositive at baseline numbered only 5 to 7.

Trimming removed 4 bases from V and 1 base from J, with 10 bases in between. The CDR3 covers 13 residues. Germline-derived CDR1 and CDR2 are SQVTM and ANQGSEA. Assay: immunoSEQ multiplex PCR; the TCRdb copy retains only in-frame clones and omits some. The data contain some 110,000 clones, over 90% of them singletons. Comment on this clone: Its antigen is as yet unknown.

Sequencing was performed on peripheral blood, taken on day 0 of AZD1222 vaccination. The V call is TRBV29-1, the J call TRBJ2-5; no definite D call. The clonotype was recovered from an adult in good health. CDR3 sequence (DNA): TGCAGCGTTGGAAGGGCTACCCAAGAGACCCAGTACTTC. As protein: CSVGRATQETQYF.